A single sample is the source of the 23 T cell receptor beta chains below, sequenced in a study of cytomegalovirus exposure and HLA in healthy donors. With 60 Vbeta and 13 Jbeta primers, the PCR was carried out. Here immunoSEQ multiplex PCR was the method, and the copy in TCRdb shows in-frame clones only, minus some. The sample yields 120,000 or so clones, around 70% seen once. Sequencing was performed on PBMCs. These receptors came from a woman in her forties in good health and CMV-seropositive.

In DNA form, the CDR3 reads TGCGCCAGCAGCTTGGTAGCGGGGCGATACAATGAGCAGTTCTTC. Protein: CASSLVAGRYNEQFF. This chain joins TRBV5-1 and TRBJ2-1; 8 nucleotides line up with TRBD2. Unmatched junction bases numbered 3, after V lost 0 bases and J lost 4 bases. Germline CDR1 is SGHRS and CDR2 is YFSETQ. The CDR3 is 15 amino acids.

In this sample, this clone turned up a few times. The DNA for the CDR3 is TGTGCCAGCAGTTTAAGGGGTGGAAACACCATATATTTT. It translates to CASSLRGGNTIYF. The chain employs TRBV27 and TRBJ1-3, with D possibly being TRBD1 (5 bases). CDR1 MNHEY and CDR2 SMNVEV come from the germline V gene (reference sequence). The CDR3 loop spans 13 amino acids. V lost 2 bases, J lost 3 bases, and 5 bases lay in between.

This chain joins TRBV19 and TRBJ2-1; 10 nucleotides match TRBD1. Germline CDR1 and CDR2: LNHDA and SQIVND (reference sequence). This CDR3 region has 15 residues. Losses at the gene ends were 2 bases for V and 4 bases for J; bases not matched to a gene: 2. The CDR3 DNA reads as TGTGCCAGTAGTATAAGGGGACAGGGGTACAATGAGCAGTTCTTC. As protein: CASSIRGQGYNEQFF.

This clone is categorized as medium-sized (0.01 to 0.1%). J is TRBJ1-2 and V is TRBV5-6, with D possibly matching TRBD1 (6 bases). V was cut by 3 bases and J by 4 bases, with 19 bases left in between. This CDR3 is 16 amino acids long. Per the germline V gene, CDR1 is SGHDT and CDR2 is YYEEEE. In DNA, the CDR3 is TGTGCCAGCAGCTCTAACAGGGACATCAATGTCTATGGCTACACCTTC. This sequence encodes CASSSNRDINVYGYTF.

This chain uses TRBV2 with TRBJ2-4; possibly TRBD1 for D (6 bases). V was trimmed by 2 bases and J by 7 bases, leaving 15 bases between them. Germline assignment: CDR1 SNHLY and CDR2 FYNNEI. The CDR3 is 15 amino acids. The CDR3 protein is CASSERAPGVNIQYF. The CDR3 coding sequence is TGTGCCAGCAGTGAAAGGGCCCCAGGGGTGAACATTCAGTACTTC.

The chain is built from TRBV6-1 and TRBJ2-5; perhaps TRBD1 as D (8 bases). CDR1 is MNHNS and CDR2 is SASEGT in the germline V gene. V was pared by 6 bases and J by 3 bases, with 17 bases between. This CDR3 contains 15 residues. The CDR3: CASSPWGGQEETQYF. The CDR3 bases are TGTGCCAGCAGCCCTTGGGGGGGACAGGAAGAGACCCAGTACTTC.

The V and J genes are TRBV7-2 and TRBJ1-1; D gene ambiguous. The CDR3 is 15 amino acids. V was trimmed by 5 bases and J by 0 bases, leaving 13 bases between them. Germline V gives CDR1 SGHTA, CDR2 FQGNSA. CDR3 sequence reads: CASSPDFGMNTEAFF. CDR3 in DNA: TGTGCCAGCAGCCCCGACTTTGGCATGAACACTGAAGCTTTCTTT.

The chain employs TRBV29-1 and TRBJ1-5, with TRBD1 matching over 9 bases. The CDR3 contains 13 residues. Germline-derived CDR1 and CDR2 are SQVTM and ANQGSEA. The V segment lost 6 bases and the J segment 1 base; nucleotides outside the gene matches: 1. The chain's CDR3 is CSVGTGSNQPQHF. The CDR3, as DNA: TGCAGCGTCGGGACAGGGAGCAATCAGCCCCAGCATTTT.

The count of this clone is one. The gene calls are TRBV5-4 and TRBJ1-2; tentatively, D is TRBD1 (5 bases). The CDR3 contains 14 residues. The V and J ends lost 4 bases and 7 bases respectively, with 17 bases between them. In germline, CDR1 is SGHNT, CDR2 YYREEE (reference sequence). CDR3 protein: CASSPRDSQSGYTF. CDR3 bases: TGTGCCAGCAGCCCCAGGGACTCTCAAAGTGGCTACACCTTC.

This clone was counted a single time. V and J are TRBV6-5 and TRBJ1-1, with 8 bases lining up with TRBD1. The CDR3 has 13 residues. Germline V lookup: CDR1 MNHEY, CDR2 SVGAGI. The V and J ends lost 7 bases and 5 bases, in that order; junction bases with no gene match: 6. The CDR3 spells CASNNHRGTEAFF. The CDR3 nucleotides are TGTGCCAGCAACAATCACAGGGGGACTGAAGCTTTCTTT.

V gene TRBV11-2 combines with J gene TRBJ1-2; 12 bases fit TRBD1. The CDR3 covers 15 residues. After removal of 1 base from V and 7 bases from J, the junction contained 4 bases not matched to a gene. In germline, CDR1 is SGHAT, CDR2 FQNNGV. The CDR3 protein is CASSLAGTGGSGYTF. CDR3 DNA sequence: TGTGCCAGCAGCTTAGCCGGGACAGGGGGCTCTGGCTACACCTTC.

This chain connects TRBV6-5 to TRBJ1-2; no reliable D call. This CDR3 has 13 amino acids. Deletions cut 6 bases from V and 6 bases from J, with 14 bases between. The germline V gene has CDR1 MNHEY and CDR2 SVGAGI. CDR3 coding DNA: TGTGCCAGCAGGCGGCAGCGGTGGGATGGCTACACCTTC. Its translation: CASRRQRWDGYTF.

The genes are TRBV6-1 and TRBJ1-3, with D hard to call. The germline CDR1 and CDR2 sequences are MNHNS and SASEGT. V gave up 1 base and J gave up 4 bases, with 5 bases separating them. This CDR3 spans 13 amino acids. Here the CDR3 DNA reads TGTGCCAGCAGTGAAGACATCGGAAACACCATATATTTT. This gives the protein CASSEDIGNTIYF.

This clone has only a few counts. The chain has TRBV2 and TRBJ2-7; 8 bases map to TRBD1. V shed 6 bases and J 2 bases; nucleotides not matched to a gene: 6. The CDR3 spans 14 residues. Germline CDR1 SNHLY, CDR2 FYNNEI. The CDR3 region is CASRAPDRAYEQYF. The CDR3 coding sequence is TGTGCCAGCAGGGCACCGGACAGGGCCTACGAGCAGTACTTC.

The V call is TRBV6-5, the J call TRBJ1-1, with unresolved D. Germline V lookup: CDR1 MNHEY, CDR2 SVGAGI. V was trimmed by 6 bases and J by 3 bases, leaving 11 bases between them. This CDR3 comprises 13 residues. The chain's CDR3 is CASRLSADTEAFF. Written as DNA, the CDR3 is TGTGCCAGCAGGCTCAGTGCGGACACTGAAGCTTTCTTT.

V is TRBV4-1 and J is TRBJ2-6, with unresolved D. V was shortened by 5 bases and J by 4 bases, with 9 bases between the two germline ends. The CDR3 is 14 amino acids. Germline CDR1 is MGHRA and CDR2 is YSYEKL. The CDR3 spells CASSFLSGANVLTF. The CDR3 nucleotides read TGCGCCAGCAGCTTCTTATCGGGGGCCAACGTCCTGACTTTC.

This rearrangement joins TRBV7-9 to TRBJ2-7, with TRBD1 matching over 7 bases. CDR1 SEHNR and CDR2 FQNEAQ come from the germline V gene (reference sequence). V lost 5 bases to trimming and J lost 5 bases; unmatched junction nucleotides: 3. The CDR3 totals 12 residues. The CDR3 spells CASSLDRDEQYF. CDR3 bases: TGTGCCAGCAGCCTTGACAGGGACGAGCAGTACTTC.

This clone turned up a few times. This chain links TRBV15 with TRBJ2-1, with TRBD1 as a possible D gene (6 bases). Germline V gene data show CDR1 as LNHNV and CDR2 as YYDKDF (reference sequence). The V end lost 1 base, the J end lost 2 bases, and 15 bases lay between the germline ends. The CDR3 has 17 amino acids. The CDR3 region is CATSRAYGRGTYNEQFF. The CDR3 DNA follows: TGTGCCACCAGCAGAGCTTACGGCAGGGGCACCTACAATGAGCAGTTCTTC.

CDR3 coding DNA: TGTGCCAGCAGCGTAGTCCAGGGTCCCACTGAAGCTTTCTTT. Protein product: CASSVVQGPTEAFF. The genes are TRBV9 and TRBJ1-1; D may be TRBD1 (5 bases). The CDR3 spans 14 residues. V was clipped by 0 bases and J by 4 bases, with 10 bases between them. CDR1 is SGDLS and CDR2 is YYNGEE in the germline V gene.

V and J are TRBV25-1 and TRBJ2-1; 9 bases map to TRBD2. The trim removed 3 bases at V and 8 bases at J, leaving 11 bases unmatched. The CDR3 runs to 16 residues. In germline, CDR1 is MGHDK, CDR2 SYGVNS. The CDR3 DNA sequence: TGTGCCAGCAGTGACCCCTCAGCGGGGGGCTTCGATGAGCAGTTCTTC. This translates into CASSDPSAGGFDEQFF. Variable domain in full (rest from reference TRBV25-1 and TRBJ2-1): EADIYQTPRYLVIGTGKKITLECSQTMGHDKMYWYQQDPGMELHLIHYSYGVNSTEKGDLSSESTVSRIRTEHFPLTLESARPSHTSQYLCASSDPSAGGFDEQFFGPGTRLTVL.

This chain joins TRBV12-5 and TRBJ1-5; D uncertain. The CDR3 runs to 15 residues. Germline V gene sequence: CDR1 LGHNT, CDR2 FRNRAP. The V and J ends lost 1 base and 4 bases respectively, with 11 bases between them. The CDR3 reads CASGLALTTNQPQHF. The CDR3 DNA follows: TGTGCTAGTGGTTTGGCCCTCACAACAAATCAGCCCCAGCATTTT.

This clone has just a few counts. This chain joins TRBV7-9 and TRBJ1-1, with 8 positions matching TRBD1. Per germline, CDR1 SEHNR and CDR2 FQNEAQ (reference sequence). V shed 5 bases and J 2 bases; nucleotides not matched to a gene: 7. This CDR3 spans 15 amino acids. The CDR3 DNA reads as TGTGCCAGCAGCCCTAGAACAGGGGGTAACACTGAAGCTTTCTTT. The encoded protein is CASSPRTGGNTEAFF.

CDR3 nucleotides: TGTGCCAGCAGTTACGGGACAGGGCTTTCGATAGGGGCTTTCTTT. Translated: CASSYGTGLSIGAFF. The chain combines TRBV6-6 with TRBJ1-1; 9 positions agree with TRBD1. Germline CDR1 MNHNY, CDR2 SVGAGI (reference sequence). The CDR3 consists of 15 residues. Trimming cost V 2 bases and J 11 bases; bases outside gene matches: 12.